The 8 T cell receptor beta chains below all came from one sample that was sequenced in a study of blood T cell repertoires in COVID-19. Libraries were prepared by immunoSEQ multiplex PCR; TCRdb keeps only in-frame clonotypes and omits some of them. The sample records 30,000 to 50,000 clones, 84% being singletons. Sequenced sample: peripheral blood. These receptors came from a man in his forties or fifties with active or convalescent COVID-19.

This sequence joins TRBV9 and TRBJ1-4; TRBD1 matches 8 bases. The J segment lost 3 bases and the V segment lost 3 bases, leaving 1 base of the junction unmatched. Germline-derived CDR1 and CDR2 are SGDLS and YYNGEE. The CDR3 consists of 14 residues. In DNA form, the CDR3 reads TGTGCCAGCAGCGCGACAGGGGCTAATGAAAAACTGTTTTTT. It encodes CASSATGANEKLFF.

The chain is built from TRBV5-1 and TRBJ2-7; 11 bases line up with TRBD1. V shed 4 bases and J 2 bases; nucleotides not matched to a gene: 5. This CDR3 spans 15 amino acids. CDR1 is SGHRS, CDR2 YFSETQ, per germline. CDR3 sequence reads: CASSGPGQGAYEQYF. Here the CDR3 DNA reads TGCGCCAGCAGCGGTCCGGGACAGGGGGCCTACGAGCAGTACTTC.

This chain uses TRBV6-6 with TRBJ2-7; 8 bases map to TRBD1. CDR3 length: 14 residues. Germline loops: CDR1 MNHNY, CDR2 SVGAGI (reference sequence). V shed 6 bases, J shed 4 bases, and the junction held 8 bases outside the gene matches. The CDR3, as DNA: TGTGCCAGCAGACCGACAGGGGATAGGTACGAGCAGTACTTC. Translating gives CASRPTGDRYEQYF.

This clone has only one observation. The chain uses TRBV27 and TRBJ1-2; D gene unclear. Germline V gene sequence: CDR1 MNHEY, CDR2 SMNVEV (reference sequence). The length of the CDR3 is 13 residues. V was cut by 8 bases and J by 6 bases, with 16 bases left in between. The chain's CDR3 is CASSFREMDGYTF. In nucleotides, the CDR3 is TGTGCCAGCTCCTTTCGGGAGATGGATGGCTACACCTTC.

For the CDR3, the DNA is TGTGCCAGCAGTAGGACTAGCGGGGGGCCCGGGGAGCTGTTTTTT. Its protein is CASSRTSGGPGELFF. The J gene is TRBJ2-2, the V gene TRBV2; 14 nucleotides line up with TRBD2. Germline trimming cut 5 bases from V and 6 bases from J; bases unmatched to any gene: 2. From germline, CDR1 is SNHLY and CDR2 FYNNEI. This CDR3 spans 15 amino acids.

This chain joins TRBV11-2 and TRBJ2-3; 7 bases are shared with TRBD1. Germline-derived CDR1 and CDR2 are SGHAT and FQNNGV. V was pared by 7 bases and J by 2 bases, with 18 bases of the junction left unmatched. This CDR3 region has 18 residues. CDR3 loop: CASIDLGKPGQNTDTQYF. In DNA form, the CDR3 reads TGTGCCAGCATCGATTTGGGAAAACCGGGACAGAACACAGATACGCAGTATTTT.

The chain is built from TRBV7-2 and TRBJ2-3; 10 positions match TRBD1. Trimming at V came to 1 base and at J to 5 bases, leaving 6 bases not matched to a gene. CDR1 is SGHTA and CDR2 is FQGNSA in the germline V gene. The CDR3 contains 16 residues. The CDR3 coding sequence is TGTGCCAGCAGCTTAGTGGTGGACAGGGGGATAGATACGCAGTATTTT. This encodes CASSLVVDRGIDTQYF.

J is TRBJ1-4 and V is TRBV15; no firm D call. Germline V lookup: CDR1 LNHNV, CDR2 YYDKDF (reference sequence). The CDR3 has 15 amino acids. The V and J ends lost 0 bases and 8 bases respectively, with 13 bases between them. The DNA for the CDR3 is TGTGCCACCAGCAGAGATCAACCCGCTCGGGAAAAACTGTTTTTT. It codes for CATSRDQPAREKLFF.